This TCR beta chain originates from a study of cytomegalovirus exposure and HLA in healthy donors. For the study at large: Findings of an earlier analysis included some 110 million unique TCR beta sequences from roughly 200 million T cells. Study-wide results and caveats: A later analysis by the authors found several of the most significant clusters apparently linked to common viral pathogens. A later analysis, which compared TCR beta chains of equal frequency, found the HLA-associated ones more clonally expanded. Listed as cytomegalovirus-associated were 150 to 200 TCR beta chains.

The CDR3 consists of 16 residues. Germline loops: CDR1 ENHRY, CDR2 SYGVKD. This clone was recorded only once. Its target is unknown. Primers included in the PCR were 60 Vbeta and 13 Jbeta primers. Sequencing was performed with immunoSEQ multiplex PCR; in TCRdb, only in-frame clones are kept and a portion is missing. In the table there are 200,000 or so clones, roughly 83% of which are singletons. The receptor's source is a boy aged 2 to 9 in good health and CMV-seronegative. Sequencing was done on a sample of PBMCs. This rearrangement joins TRBV10-3 to TRBJ2-5; TRBD1 might be the D (5 bases). The J call may be faulty, since TRBJ2-7 better matches the DNA end. The CDR3 coding sequence is TGTGCCATCAGTGAGCCCTATTTGCAGGGCACCTACGAGCAGTACTTC. It is translated as CAISEPYLQGTYEQYF.